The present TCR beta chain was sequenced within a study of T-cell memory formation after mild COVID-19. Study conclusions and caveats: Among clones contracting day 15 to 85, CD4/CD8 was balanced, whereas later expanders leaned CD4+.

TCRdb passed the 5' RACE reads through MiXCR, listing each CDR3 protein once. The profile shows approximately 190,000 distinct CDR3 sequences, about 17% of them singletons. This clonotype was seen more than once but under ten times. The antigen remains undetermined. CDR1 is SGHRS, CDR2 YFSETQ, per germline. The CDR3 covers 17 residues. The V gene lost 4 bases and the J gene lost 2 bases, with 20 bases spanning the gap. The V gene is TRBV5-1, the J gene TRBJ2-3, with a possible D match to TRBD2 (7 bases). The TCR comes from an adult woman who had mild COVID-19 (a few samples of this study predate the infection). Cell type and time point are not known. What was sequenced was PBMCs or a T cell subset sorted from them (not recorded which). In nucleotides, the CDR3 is TGCGCCAGCAGCGCAAACCAACAGGGAGGGGTCACAGATACGCAGTATTTT. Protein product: CASSANQQGGVTDTQYF.